The present T cell receptor (beta chain) was sequenced within a study of CD8+ T cells in alopecia areata. After removal of 0 bases from V and 4 bases from J, the junction contained 9 bases not matched to a gene. This CDR3 comprises 17 residues. Looked up from germline, CDR1 is SGHDT and CDR2 is YYEEEE. Extracted RNA was reverse transcribed into cDNA, the sequencing template. Assay used: immunoSEQ multiplex PCR; TCRdb lists only in-frame clones, some missing. Among hundreds of thousands of clones listed, under 70% were seen once. Peripheral blood and lesional scalp punch biopsies came from alopecia areata patients.

This clonotype originated in a human donor with alopecia areata. This sequence joins TRBV5-6 and TRBJ2-5; 10 bases line up with TRBD1. This specimen was CD4+ T cells sorted from blood, taken at week 0. Here the CDR3 reads CASSLGRQGAGRETQYF. The CDR3 nucleotides read TGTGCCAGCAGCTTGGGTCGACAGGGGGCAGGCAGAGAGACCCAGTACTTC.